The following is a T cell receptor (beta chain) sequence with its context. V was shortened by 1 base and J by 5 bases, with 8 bases between the two germline ends. Germline loops: CDR1 SGHTA, CDR2 FQGNSA. This CDR3 has 13 amino acids. This sample stems from a study of T cell changes during pregnancy in multiple sclerosis. Sequenced by immunoSEQ multiplex PCR; TCRdb stores in-frame clones only, minus some. The sample carries some 67,000 clones, 92% recorded once. The V gene is TRBV7-2, the J gene TRBJ2-5; D uncertain. The sequence was collected from a female donor with multiple sclerosis, enrolled in a pregnancy study. This sample comprised peripheral blood, obtained after pregnancy. The CDR3 sequence: CASSLEVGETQYF. The DNA for the CDR3 is TGTGCCAGCAGCTTAGAAGTGGGCGAGACCCAGTACTTC.